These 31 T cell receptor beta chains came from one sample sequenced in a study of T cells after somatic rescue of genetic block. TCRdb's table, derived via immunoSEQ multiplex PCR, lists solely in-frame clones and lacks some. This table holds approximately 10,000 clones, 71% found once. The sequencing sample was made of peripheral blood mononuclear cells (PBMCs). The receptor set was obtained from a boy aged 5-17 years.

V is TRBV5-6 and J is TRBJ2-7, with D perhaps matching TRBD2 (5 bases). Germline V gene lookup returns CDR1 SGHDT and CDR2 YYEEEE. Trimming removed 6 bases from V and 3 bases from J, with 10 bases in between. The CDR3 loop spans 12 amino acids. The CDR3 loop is CASNNGGYEQYF. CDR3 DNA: TGTGCCAGCAATAATGGAGGCTACGAGCAGTACTTC.

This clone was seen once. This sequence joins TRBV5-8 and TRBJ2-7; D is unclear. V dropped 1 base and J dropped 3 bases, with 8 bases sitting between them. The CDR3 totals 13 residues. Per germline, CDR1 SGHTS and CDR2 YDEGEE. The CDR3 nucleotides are TGTGCCAGCAGCTTGCGTCGCGGCTACGAGCAGTACTTC. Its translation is CASSLRRGYEQYF.

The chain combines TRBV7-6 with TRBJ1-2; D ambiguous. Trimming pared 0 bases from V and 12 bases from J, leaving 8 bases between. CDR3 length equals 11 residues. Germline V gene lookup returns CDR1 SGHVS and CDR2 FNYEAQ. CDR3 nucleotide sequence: TGTGCCAGCAGCTTAGCGGACCTAGACACCTTC. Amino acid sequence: CASSLADLDTF.

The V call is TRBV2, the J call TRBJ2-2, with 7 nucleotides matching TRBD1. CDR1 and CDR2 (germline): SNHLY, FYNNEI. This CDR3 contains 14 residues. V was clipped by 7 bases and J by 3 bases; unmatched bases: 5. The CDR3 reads CASTRQGHTGELFF. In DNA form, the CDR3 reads TGTGCCAGCACGCGACAGGGACACACCGGGGAGCTGTTTTTT.

Here the CDR3 reads CASSYGQYYNEQFF. The CDR3 DNA follows: TGTGCCAGCAGTTACGGGCAGTACTACAATGAGCAGTTCTTC. J is TRBJ2-1 and V is TRBV6-5; D not resolved. This CDR3 has 14 amino acids. V was cut by 2 bases and J by 3 bases, with 8 bases left in between. Germline-derived CDR1 and CDR2 are MNHEY and SVGAGI.

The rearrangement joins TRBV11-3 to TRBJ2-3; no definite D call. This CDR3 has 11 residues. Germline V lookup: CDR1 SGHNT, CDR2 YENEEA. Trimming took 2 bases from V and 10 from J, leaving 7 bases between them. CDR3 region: CASSLQGAQYF. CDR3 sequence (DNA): TGTGCCAGCAGCTTACAAGGAGCGCAGTATTTT.

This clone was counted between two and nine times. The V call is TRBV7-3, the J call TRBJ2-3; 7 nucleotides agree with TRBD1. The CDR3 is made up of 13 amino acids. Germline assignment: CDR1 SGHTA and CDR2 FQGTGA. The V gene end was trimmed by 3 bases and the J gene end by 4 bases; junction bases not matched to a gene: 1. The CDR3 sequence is CASSFQGADTQYF. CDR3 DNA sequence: TGTGCCAGCAGCTTCCAGGGGGCAGATACGCAGTATTTT.

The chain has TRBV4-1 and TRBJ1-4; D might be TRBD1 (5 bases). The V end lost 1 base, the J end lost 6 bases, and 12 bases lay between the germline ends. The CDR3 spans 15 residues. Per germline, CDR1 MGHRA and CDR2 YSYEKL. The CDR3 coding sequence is TGCGCCAGCAGCCAAGGTCGGTCAGGGCATGAAAAACTGTTTTTT. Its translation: CASSQGRSGHEKLFF.

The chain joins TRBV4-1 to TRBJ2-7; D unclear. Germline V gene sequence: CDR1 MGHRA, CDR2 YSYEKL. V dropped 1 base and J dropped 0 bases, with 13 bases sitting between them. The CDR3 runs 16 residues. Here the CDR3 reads CASSQGESLISYEQYF. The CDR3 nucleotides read TGCGCCAGCAGCCAAGGGGAATCCCTCATCTCCTACGAGCAGTACTTC.

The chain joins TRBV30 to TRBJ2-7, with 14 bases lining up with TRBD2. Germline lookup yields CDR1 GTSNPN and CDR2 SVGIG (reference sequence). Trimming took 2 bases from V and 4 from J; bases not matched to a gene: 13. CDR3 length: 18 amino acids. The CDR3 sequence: CAWSTHRGLAGVRYEQYF. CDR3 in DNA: TGTGCCTGGAGTACCCATAGGGGACTAGCGGGAGTTAGGTACGAGCAGTACTTC.

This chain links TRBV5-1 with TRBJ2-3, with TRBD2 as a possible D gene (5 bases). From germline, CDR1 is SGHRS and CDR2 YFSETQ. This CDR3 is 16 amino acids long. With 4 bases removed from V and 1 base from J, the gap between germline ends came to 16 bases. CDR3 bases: TGCGCCAGCAGCCCATTAAGCGGCAGGCGCACAGATACGCAGTATTTT. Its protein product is CASSPLSGRRTDTQYF.

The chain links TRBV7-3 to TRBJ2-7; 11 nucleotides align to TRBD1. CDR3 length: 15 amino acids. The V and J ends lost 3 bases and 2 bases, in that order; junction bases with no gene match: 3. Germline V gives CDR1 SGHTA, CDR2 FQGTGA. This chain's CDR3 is CASSFRDRGTYEQYF. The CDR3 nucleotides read TGTGCCAGCAGCTTCCGGGACAGGGGGACCTACGAGCAGTACTTC.

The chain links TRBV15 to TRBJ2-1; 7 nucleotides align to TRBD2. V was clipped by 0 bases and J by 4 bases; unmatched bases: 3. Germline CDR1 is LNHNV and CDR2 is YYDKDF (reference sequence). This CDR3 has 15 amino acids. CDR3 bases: TGTGCCACCAGCAGAGAGACTAGCCATTACAATGAGCAGTTCTTC. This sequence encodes CATSRETSHYNEQFF.

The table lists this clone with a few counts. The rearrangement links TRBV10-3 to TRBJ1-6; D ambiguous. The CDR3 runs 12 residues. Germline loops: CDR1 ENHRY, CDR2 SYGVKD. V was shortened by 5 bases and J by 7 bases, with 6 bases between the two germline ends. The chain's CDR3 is CAISMGNSPLHF. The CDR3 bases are TGTGCCATCAGTATGGGGAATTCACCCCTCCACTTT.

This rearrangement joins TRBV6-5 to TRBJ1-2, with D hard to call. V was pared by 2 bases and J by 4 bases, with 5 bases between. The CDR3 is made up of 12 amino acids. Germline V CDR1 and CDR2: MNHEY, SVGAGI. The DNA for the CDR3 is TGTGCCAGCAGTTACCCATTCTATGGCTACACCTTC. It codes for CASSYPFYGYTF.

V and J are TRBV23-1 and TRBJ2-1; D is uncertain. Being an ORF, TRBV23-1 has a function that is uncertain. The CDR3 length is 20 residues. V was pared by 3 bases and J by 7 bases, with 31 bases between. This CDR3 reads CASSQGRDSTSPKSGNEQFF. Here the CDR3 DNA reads TGCGCCAGCAGTCAGGGTAGAGACTCTACTTCCCCAAAAAGTGGGAATGAGCAGTTCTTC.

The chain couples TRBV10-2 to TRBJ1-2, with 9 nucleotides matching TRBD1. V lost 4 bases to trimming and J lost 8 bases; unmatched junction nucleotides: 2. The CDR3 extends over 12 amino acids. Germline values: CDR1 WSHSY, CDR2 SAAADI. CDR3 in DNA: TGCGCCAGCAGTGGGGACAGGGAAGGCTACACCTTC. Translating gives CASSGDREGYTF.

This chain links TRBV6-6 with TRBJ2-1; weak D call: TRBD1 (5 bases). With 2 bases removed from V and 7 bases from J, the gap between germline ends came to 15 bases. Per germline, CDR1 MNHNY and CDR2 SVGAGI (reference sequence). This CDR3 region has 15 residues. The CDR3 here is CASSYEGAKTNEQFF. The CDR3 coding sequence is TGTGCCAGCAGTTACGAAGGGGCGAAAACAAATGAGCAGTTCTTC.

CDR3 nucleotide sequence: TGTGCCAGCAGCTCCCGGACTAGCCGGAACACCGGGGAGCTGTTTTTT. As protein: CASSSRTSRNTGELFF. The chain uses TRBV5-4 and TRBJ2-2, with 8 positions matching TRBD2. There are 16 residues in the CDR3. V was clipped by 3 bases and J by 1 base; unmatched bases: 5. Per germline, CDR1 SGHNT and CDR2 YYREEE (reference sequence).

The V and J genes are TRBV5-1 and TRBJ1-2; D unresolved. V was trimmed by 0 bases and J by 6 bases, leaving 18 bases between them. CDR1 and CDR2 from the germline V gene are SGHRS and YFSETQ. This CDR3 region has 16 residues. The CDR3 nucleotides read TGCGCCAGCAGCTTGGAAGGTCACAGAACCCTTGATGGCTACACCTTC. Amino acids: CASSLEGHRTLDGYTF.

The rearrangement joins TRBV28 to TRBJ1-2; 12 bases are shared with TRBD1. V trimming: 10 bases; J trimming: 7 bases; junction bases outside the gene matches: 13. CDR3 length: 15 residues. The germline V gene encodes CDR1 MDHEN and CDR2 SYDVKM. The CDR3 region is CATPPGTGGVFGYTF. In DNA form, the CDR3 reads TGTGCCACCCCGCCCGGGACAGGGGGCGTGTTTGGCTACACCTTC.

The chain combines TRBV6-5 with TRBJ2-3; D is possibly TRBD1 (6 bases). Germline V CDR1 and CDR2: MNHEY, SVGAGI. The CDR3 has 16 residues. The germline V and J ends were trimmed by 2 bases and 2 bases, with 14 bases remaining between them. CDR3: CASSYHATGSTDTQYF. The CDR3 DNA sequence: TGTGCCAGCAGTTACCACGCGACAGGATCCACAGATACGCAGTATTTT.

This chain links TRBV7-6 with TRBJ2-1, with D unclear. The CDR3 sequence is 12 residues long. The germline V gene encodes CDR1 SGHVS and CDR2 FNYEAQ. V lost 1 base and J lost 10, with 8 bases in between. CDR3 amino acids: CASSLGFGEQFF. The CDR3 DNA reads TGTGCCAGCAGCTTAGGATTTGGCGAGCAGTTCTTC.

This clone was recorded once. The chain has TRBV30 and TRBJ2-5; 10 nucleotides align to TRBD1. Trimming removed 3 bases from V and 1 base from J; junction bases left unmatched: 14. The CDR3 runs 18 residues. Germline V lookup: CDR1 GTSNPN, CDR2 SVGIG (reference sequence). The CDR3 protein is CAWSRPNRQGALQETQYF. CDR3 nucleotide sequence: TGTGCCTGGAGCCGTCCAAACCGACAGGGGGCCCTCCAAGAGACCCAGTACTTC.

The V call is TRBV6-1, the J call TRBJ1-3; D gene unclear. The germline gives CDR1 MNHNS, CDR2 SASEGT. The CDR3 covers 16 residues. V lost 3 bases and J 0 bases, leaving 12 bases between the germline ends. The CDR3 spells CASSDAGLVSGNTIYF. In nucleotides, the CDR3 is TGTGCCAGCAGTGATGCAGGTCTCGTCTCTGGAAACACCATATATTTT.

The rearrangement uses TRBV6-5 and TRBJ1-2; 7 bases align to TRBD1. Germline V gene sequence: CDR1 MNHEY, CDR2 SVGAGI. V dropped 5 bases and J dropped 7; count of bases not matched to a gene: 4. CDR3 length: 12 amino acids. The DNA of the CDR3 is TGTGCCAGCAGTACACAGGGGTTTGGCTACACCTTC. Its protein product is CASSTQGFGYTF.

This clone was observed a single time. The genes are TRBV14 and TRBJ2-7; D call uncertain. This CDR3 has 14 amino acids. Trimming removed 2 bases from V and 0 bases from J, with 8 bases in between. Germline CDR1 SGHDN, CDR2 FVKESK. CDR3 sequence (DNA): TGTGCCAGCAGCCAACAGGTTTACTCCTACGAGCAGTACTTC. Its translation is CASSQQVYSYEQYF. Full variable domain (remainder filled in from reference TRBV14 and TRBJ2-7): EAGVTQFPSHSVIEKGQTVTLRCDPISGHDNLYWYRRVMGKEIKFLLHFVKESKQDESGMPNNRFLAERTGGTYSTLKVQPAELEDSGVYFCASSQQVYSYEQYFGPGTRLTVT.

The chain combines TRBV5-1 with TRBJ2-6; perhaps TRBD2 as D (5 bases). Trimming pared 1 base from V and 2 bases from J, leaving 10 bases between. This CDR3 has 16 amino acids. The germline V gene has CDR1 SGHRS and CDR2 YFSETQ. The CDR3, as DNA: TGCGCCAGCAGCTTGTTGTCGGGAACTGGGGCCAACGTCCTGACTTTC. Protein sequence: CASSLLSGTGANVLTF.

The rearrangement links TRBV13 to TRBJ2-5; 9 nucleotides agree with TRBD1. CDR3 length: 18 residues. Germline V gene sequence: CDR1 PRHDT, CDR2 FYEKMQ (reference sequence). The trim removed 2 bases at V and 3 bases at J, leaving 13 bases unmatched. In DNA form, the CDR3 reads TGTGCCAGCAGCTTATCCCCCAACAGGGGGCGGGATGAAGAGACCCAGTACTTC. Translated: CASSLSPNRGRDEETQYF.

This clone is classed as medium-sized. The CDR3 DNA reads TGTGCCAGCAGCTTGGGATCGAATCAGCCCCAGCATTTT. It codes for CASSLGSNQPQHF. This chain connects TRBV5-4 to TRBJ1-5; D not resolved. In germline, CDR1 is SGHNT, CDR2 YYREEE (reference sequence). Trimming took off 0 bases at V and 4 bases at J, with 5 bases between the two ends. This CDR3 spans 13 amino acids.

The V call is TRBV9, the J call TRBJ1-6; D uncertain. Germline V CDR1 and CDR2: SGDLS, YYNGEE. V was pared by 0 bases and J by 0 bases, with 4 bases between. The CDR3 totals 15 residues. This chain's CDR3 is CASSVDRSYNSPLHF. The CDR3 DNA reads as TGTGCCAGCAGCGTAGATCGCTCCTATAATTCACCCCTCCACTTT.